Included here is one T cell receptor (beta chain) sequence, with context. The CDR3 has 12 amino acids. Germline loops: CDR1 SGDLS, CDR2 YYNGEE. V lost 6 bases to trimming and J lost 6 bases, with 9 bases between them. TCRdb's copy holds only in-frame clones and misses some; the assay was immunoSEQ multiplex PCR. The table has 85,000 to 100,000 clones, 90% to 97% seen once. The sample belongs to a study of technical replicates of blood from a few donors. The sample comprised T cells isolated from PBMCs. This TCR was sampled from a human donor in good health. The genes are TRBV9 and TRBJ2-2; D gene uncertain. The CDR3 region is CASTDLSGELFF. The CDR3 nucleotides read TGTGCCAGCACCGACTTGTCCGGGGAGCTGTTTTTT.